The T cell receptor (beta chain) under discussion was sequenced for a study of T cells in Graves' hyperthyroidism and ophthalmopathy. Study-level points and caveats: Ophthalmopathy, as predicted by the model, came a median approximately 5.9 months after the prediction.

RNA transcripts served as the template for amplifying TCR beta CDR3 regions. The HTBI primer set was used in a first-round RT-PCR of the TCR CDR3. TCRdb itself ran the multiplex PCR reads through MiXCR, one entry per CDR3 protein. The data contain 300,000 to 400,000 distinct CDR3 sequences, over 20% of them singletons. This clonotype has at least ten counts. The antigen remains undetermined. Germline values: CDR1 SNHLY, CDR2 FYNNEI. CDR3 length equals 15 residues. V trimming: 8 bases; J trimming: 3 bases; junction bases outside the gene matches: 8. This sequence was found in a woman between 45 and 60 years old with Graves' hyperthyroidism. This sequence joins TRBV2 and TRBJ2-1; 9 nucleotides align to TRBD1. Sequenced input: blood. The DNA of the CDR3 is TGTGCCAGCGTTATTGGACAGGGGAGCTACAATGAGCAGTTCTTC. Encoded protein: CASVIGQGSYNEQFF.